The clone carrying this TCR beta chain was observed a few times. The antigen remains unidentified. The data belong to a study of cytomegalovirus exposure and HLA in healthy donors. Broader study findings: Earlier analysis looked at TCR beta V segments, and most were productive about 87% or about 30% of the time. When the data were analyzed later, several of the most significant clusters appeared to be linked to common viral pathogens.

Healthy bone marrow donors made up the donors. The PCR was carried out with 60 Vbeta primers and 13 Jbeta primers. The data were produced by immunoSEQ multiplex PCR, yet TCRdb's version contains in-frame clones alone and is incomplete. Of 100,000 to 150,000 clones in the sample, about 61% were seen once. V gave up 7 bases and J gave up 7 bases; unmatched junction bases: 10. Germline V gene data show CDR1 as MNHEY and CDR2 as SVGAGI. CDR3 length: 14 residues. The receptor was isolated from a woman in her thirties or forties in good health and CMV-seronegative. The chain carries TRBV6-5 and TRBJ1-1; 9 nucleotides line up with TRBD1. Sequencing input: PBMCs. The CDR3 protein is CASKGRDRVGEAFF. The CDR3 coding sequence is TGTGCCAGCAAGGGGCGGGACAGGGTCGGTGAAGCTTTCTTT.